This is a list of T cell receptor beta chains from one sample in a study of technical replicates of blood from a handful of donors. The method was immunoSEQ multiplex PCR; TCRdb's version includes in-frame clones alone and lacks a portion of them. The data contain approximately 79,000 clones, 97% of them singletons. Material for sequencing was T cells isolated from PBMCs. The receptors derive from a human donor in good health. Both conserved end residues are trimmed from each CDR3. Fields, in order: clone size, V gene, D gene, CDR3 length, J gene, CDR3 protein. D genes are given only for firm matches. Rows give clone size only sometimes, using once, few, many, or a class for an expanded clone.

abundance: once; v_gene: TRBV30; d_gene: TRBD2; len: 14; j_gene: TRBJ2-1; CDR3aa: AWSGWRERSYNEQF
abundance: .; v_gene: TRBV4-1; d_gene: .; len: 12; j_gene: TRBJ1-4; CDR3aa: ASSPGQRNEKLF
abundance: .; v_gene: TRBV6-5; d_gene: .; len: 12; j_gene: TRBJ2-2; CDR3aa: ASSYKARTGELF
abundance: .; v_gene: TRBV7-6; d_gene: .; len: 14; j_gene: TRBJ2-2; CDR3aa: ASSLVSGANTGELF
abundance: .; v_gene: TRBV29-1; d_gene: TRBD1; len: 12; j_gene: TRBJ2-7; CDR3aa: SCLETGGVYEQY
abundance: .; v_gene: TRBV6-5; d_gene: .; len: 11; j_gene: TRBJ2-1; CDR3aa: ASGLQTYNEQF
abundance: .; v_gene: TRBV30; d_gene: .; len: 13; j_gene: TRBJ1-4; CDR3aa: AWSVAHARNEKLF
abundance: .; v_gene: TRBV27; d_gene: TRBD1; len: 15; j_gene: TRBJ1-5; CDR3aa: ASSLFGTGGLGQPQH
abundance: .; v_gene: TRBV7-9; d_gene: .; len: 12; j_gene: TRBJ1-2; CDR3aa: ASSLFAAENGYT
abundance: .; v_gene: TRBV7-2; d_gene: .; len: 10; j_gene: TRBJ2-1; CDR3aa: ASSWTANEQF
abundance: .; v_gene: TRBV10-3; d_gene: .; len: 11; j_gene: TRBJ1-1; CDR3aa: AITSDRNTEAF
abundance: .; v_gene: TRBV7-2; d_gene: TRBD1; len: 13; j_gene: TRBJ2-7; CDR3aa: ASSAQGDGPYEQY
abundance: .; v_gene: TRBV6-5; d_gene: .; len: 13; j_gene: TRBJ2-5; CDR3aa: ASSSHPGDQETQY
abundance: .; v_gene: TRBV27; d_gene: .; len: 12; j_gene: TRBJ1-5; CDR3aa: ASSSGEGNQPQH
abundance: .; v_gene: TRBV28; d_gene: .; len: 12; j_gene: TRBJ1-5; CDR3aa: ASSWGVSNQPQH
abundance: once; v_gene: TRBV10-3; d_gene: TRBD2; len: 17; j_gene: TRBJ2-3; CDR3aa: AISAKPKLSGVSTDTQY
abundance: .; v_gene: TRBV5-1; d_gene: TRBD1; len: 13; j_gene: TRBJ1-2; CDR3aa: ASSDTGGAVYGYT
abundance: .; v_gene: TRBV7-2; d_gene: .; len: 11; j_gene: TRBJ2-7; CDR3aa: ASSLLLGGEQY
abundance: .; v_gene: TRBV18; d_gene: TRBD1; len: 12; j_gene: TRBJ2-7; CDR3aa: ASSAGGSSYEQY
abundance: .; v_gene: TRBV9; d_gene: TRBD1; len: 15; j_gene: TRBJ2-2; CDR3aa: ASSVDRTGGVTGELF
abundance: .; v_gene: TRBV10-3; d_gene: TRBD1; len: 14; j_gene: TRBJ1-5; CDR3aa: AISRDRGGSNQPQH
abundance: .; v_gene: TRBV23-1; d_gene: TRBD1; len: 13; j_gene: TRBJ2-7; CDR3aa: ASSQSQGARYEQY
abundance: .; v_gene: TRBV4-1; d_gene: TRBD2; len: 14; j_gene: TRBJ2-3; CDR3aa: ASSQESGRAADTQY
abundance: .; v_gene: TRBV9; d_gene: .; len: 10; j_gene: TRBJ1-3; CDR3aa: ASSGSGNTIY
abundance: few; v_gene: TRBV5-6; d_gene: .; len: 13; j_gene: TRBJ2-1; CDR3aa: ASSLTESPYNEQF
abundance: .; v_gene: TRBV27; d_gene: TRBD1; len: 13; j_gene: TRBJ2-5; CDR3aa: ASSLDDRARETQY
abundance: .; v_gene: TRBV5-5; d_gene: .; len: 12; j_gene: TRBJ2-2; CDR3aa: ASSYLTGTGELF
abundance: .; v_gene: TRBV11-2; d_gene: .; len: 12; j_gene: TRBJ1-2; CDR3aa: ASSLEGADYGYT
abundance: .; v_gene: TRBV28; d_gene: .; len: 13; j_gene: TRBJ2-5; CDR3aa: ATTTLVSAQETQY
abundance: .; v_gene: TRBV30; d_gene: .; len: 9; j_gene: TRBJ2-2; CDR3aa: AWSRAGELF
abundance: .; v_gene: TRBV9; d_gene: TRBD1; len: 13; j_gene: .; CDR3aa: ASSPQGQNSYEQY
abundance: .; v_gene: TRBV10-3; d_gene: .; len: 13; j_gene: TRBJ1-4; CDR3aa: AISESRQTNEKLF
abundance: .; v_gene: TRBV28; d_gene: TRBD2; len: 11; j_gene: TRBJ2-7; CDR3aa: ASSWDYASEQY
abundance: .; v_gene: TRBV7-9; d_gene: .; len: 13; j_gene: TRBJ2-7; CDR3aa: ASSFLLGLDYEQY
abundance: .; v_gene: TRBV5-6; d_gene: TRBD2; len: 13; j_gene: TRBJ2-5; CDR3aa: ASSWTSDVRETQY
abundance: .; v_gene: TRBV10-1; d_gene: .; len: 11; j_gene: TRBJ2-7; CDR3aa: ASSEAEPYEQY
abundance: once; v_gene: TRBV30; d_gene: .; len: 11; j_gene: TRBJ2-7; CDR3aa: AWIGAGRYEQY
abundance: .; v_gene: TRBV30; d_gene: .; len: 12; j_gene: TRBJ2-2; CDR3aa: AWSVGKEGGELF
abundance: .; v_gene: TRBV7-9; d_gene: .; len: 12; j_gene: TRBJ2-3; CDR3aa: ASSSPSAIGIEY
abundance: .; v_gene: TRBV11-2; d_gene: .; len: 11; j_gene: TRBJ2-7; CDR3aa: ASSPGTLYEQY
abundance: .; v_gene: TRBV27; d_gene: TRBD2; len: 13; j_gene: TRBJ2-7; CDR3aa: ASSLSSGSNYEQY
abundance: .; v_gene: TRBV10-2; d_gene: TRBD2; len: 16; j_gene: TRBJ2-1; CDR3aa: ASSESPLSGTKLGEQF
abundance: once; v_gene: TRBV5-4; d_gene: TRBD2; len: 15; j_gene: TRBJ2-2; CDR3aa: ASSLAGGPKGAGELF
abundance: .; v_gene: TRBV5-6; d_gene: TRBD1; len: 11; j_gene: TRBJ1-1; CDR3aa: ASGPTGVLGAF
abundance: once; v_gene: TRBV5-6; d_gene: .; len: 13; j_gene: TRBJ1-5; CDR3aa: ASSHSNGHRQPQH